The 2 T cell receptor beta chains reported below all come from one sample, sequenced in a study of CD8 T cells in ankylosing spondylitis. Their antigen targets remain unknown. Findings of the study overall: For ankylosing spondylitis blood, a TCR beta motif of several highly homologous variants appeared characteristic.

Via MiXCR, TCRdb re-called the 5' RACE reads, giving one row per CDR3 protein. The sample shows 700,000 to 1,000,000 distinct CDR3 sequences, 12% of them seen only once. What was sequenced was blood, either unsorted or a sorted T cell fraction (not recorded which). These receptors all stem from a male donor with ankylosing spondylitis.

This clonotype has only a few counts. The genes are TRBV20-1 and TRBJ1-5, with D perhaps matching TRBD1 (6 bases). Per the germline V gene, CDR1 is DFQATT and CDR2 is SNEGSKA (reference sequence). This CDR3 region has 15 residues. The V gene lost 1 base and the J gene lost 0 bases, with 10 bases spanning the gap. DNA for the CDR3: TGCAGTGCTAGAGGACAGGCTTATAGCAATCAGCCCCAGCATTTT. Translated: CSARGQAYSNQPQHF.

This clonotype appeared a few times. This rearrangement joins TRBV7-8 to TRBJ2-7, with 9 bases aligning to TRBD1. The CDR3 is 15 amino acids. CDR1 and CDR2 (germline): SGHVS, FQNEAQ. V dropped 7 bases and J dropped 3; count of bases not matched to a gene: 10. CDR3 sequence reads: CASNTQGAGVYEQYF. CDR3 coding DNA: TGTGCCAGCAACACACAGGGGGCGGGGGTCTACGAGCAGTACTTC.